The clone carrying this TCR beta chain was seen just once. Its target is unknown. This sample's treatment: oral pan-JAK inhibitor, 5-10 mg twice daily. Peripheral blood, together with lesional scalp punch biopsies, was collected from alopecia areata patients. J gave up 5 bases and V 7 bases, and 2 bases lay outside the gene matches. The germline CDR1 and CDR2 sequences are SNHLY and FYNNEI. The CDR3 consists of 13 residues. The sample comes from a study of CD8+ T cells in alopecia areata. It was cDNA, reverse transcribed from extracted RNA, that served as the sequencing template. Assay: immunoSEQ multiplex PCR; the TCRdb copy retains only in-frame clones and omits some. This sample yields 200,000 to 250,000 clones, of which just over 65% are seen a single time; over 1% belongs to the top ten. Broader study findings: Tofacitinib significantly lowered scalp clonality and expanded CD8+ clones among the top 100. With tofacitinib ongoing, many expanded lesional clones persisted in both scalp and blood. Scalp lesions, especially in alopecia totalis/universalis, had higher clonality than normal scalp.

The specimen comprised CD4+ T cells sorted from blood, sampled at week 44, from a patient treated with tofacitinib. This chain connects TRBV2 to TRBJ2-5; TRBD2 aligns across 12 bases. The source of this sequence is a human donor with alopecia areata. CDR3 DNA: TGTGCCAGCACCACTAGCGGGGGGGAGACCCAGTACTTC. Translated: CASTTSGGETQYF.